Following are 22 T cell receptor beta chains from one sample sequenced in a study of blood T cell repertoires in COVID-19 (dated by TCRdb to the early 2020s). Library preparation used the immunoSEQ multiplex PCR assay. Entries here come from immuneACCESS through TCRdb and include only in-frame sequences with V and J called. Some clones fail to appear in such tables; in the studies checked, an unresolved V gene covers under half of the shortfall, and the cause of the remainder is unknown. Across this sample there are 300,000 to 350,000 clones, with roughly 90% seen only once. The ten largest make up 3% to 4% of the sample. Sequenced: peripheral blood. The source is a woman aged 60 to 75 with COVID-19, enrolled during active disease.

The V gene is TRBV11-1, the J gene TRBJ1-1, with TRBD1 identical over 9 bases. The germline CDR1 and CDR2 sequences are SGHAT and FQDESV (reference sequence). This CDR3 region has 15 residues. V dropped 5 bases and J dropped 8; count of bases not matched to a gene: 12. The CDR3 spells CASSPRTGGPTEAFF. CDR3 nucleotide sequence: TGTGCCAGCAGCCCGCGTACAGGGGGCCCGACAGAAGCTTTCTTT.

The V gene is TRBV6-5, the J gene TRBJ2-7; 8 bases match TRBD1. The CDR3 sequence is 14 residues long. In germline, CDR1 is MNHEY, CDR2 SVGAGI. The V gene end was trimmed by 6 bases and the J gene end by 3 bases; junction bases not matched to a gene: 7. CDR3 DNA: TGTGCCAGCAGAGGGACAGGTAGATTCTACGAGCAGTACTTC. Protein: CASRGTGRFYEQYF.

A remark on this clone: This same CDR3 is encoded by further DNA sequences in the sample. The rearrangement links TRBV15 to TRBJ1-5; D is unclear. This CDR3 has 15 amino acids. The germline V gene encodes CDR1 LNHNV and CDR2 YYDKDF (reference sequence). V was trimmed by 1 base and J by 1 base, leaving 8 bases between them. The CDR3, as DNA: TGTGCCACCAGCAGAGGAGGCAGAAGCAATCAGCCCCAGCATTTT. Protein sequence: CATSRGGRSNQPQHF.

This chain connects TRBV4-2 to TRBJ2-7; 9 nucleotides agree with TRBD1. The CDR3 has 14 residues. The germline gives CDR1 LGHNA, CDR2 YNFKEQ. Losses at the gene ends were 6 bases for V and 5 bases for J; bases not matched to a gene: 8. The CDR3 here is CASSVDRGSDEQYF. In DNA form, the CDR3 reads TGTGCCAGCAGTGTGGACAGGGGCAGCGACGAGCAGTACTTC.

The J gene is TRBJ1-2, the V gene TRBV4-1, with 7 bases identical to TRBD1. The CDR3 has 15 amino acids. V was clipped by 3 bases and J by 4 bases; unmatched bases: 8. Germline values: CDR1 MGHRA, CDR2 YSYEKL. Here the CDR3 reads CASSQADRVGYGYTF. The CDR3, as DNA: TGCGCCAGCAGCCAGGCAGACAGGGTTGGCTATGGCTACACCTTC.

The rearrangement joins TRBV15 to TRBJ1-5, with 9 bases fitting TRBD1. Germline V gives CDR1 LNHNV, CDR2 YYDKDF (reference sequence). J gave up 6 bases and V 5 bases, and 8 bases lay outside the gene matches. The CDR3 is 15 amino acids. The CDR3 sequence is CATSAGTGFRQPQHF. The CDR3 DNA sequence: TGTGCCACCAGCGCCGGGACAGGGTTTCGTCAGCCCCAGCATTTT.

J is TRBJ1-2 and V is TRBV3-1 (or the pseudogene TRBV3-2); no reliable D call. The V and J ends lost 3 bases and 6 bases respectively, with 14 bases between them. The germline V gene encodes CDR1 LGHDT and CDR2 YNNKEL (reference sequence). This CDR3 contains 14 residues. The CDR3, as DNA: TGTGCCAGCAGCCAGCGACAAGAGAATGATGGCTACACCTTC. Translation: CASSQRQENDGYTF.

The chain recombines TRBV28 with TRBJ1-1; 8 bases agree with TRBD1. Germline V gene sequence: CDR1 MDHEN, CDR2 SYDVKM. CDR3 length: 14 amino acids. V dropped 6 bases and J dropped 4; count of bases not matched to a gene: 7. The CDR3 nucleotides are TGTGCCAGCAGACCGGACAGGGTGACCACTGAAGCTTTCTTT. Residues: CASRPDRVTTEAFF. The full variable domain, its missing parts supplied by reference TRBV28 and TRBJ1-1, is DVKVTQSSRYLVKRTGEKVFLECVQDMDHENMFWYRQDPGLGLRLIYFSYDVKMKEKGDIPEGYSVSREKKERFSLILESASTNQTSMYLCASRPDRVTTEAFFGQGTRLTVV.

The chain has TRBV10-2 and TRBJ2-1, with 9 bases lining up with TRBD2. This CDR3 has 14 amino acids. CDR1 is WSHSY and CDR2 is SAAADI in the germline V gene. The junction had 10 bases not matched to a gene; V was cut back by 7 bases and J by 9 bases. The CDR3 DNA reads as TGCGCCAGCAAGGGGGGCGGGGGGGCGCTTGAGCAGTTCTTC. Amino acid sequence: CASKGGGGALEQFF.

The chain combines TRBV19 with TRBJ1-5, with D perhaps matching TRBD1 (5 bases). Germline V lookup: CDR1 LNHDA, CDR2 SQIVND (reference sequence). The CDR3 is 15 amino acids. With 3 bases removed from V and 1 base from J, the gap between germline ends came to 10 bases. DNA of the CDR3: TGTGCCAGTAGTATGACAGCCGTGAGCAATCAGCCCCAGCATTTT. Translation: CASSMTAVSNQPQHF.

This sequence joins TRBV28 and TRBJ1-1; tentative D call: TRBD1 (6 bases). Germline V gene data show CDR1 as MDHEN and CDR2 as SYDVKM. The CDR3 consists of 17 residues. Trimming took 8 bases from V and 0 from J, leaving 22 bases between them. This CDR3 reads CASSLKPQGRVNTEAFF. The CDR3 nucleotides are TGTGCCAGCTCATTGAAACCTCAGGGGCGGGTGAACACTGAAGCTTTCTTT.

The chain links TRBV5-8 to TRBJ1-4, with a tentative D call TRBD1 (6 bases). CDR1 is SGHTS, CDR2 YDEGEE, per germline. Trimming pared 4 bases from V and 8 bases from J, leaving 18 bases between. This CDR3 region has 15 residues. CDR3 protein: CASSVNRVLNEKLFF. Here the CDR3 DNA reads TGTGCCAGCAGCGTGAACAGGGTCTTAAACGAAAAACTGTTTTTT.

The V and J genes are TRBV7-9 and TRBJ1-4; D not resolved. The CDR3 extends over 14 amino acids. The V end lost 2 bases, the J end lost 0 bases, and 4 bases lay between the germline ends. Per the germline V gene, CDR1 is SEHNR and CDR2 is FQNEAQ (reference sequence). CDR3 coding DNA: TGTGCCAGCAGCTTACAGGCAACTAATGAAAAACTGTTTTTT. Protein sequence: CASSLQATNEKLFF.

A single count supports this clone. J is TRBJ1-2 and V is TRBV5-1, with 10 bases aligning to TRBD1. J was trimmed by 6 bases and V by 4 bases; bases with no gene match: 3. CDR3 length: 13 amino acids. Germline-derived CDR1 and CDR2 are SGHRS and YFSETQ. This CDR3 reads CASSPGQGNGYTF. DNA for the CDR3: TGCGCCAGCAGCCCGGGACAGGGGAATGGCTACACCTTC.

This rearrangement joins TRBV6-6 to TRBJ1-1; D not certain. V was trimmed by 6 bases and J by 1 base, leaving 9 bases between them. This CDR3 has 13 amino acids. Germline assignment: CDR1 MNHNY and CDR2 SVGAGI (reference sequence). CDR3 DNA: TGTGCCAGCAGCCTACTAAAGAACACTGAAGCTTTCTTT. This codes for CASSLLKNTEAFF.

The J gene is TRBJ1-2, the V gene TRBV5-1; possibly TRBD1 for D (6 bases). The V end lost 0 bases, the J end lost 0 bases, and 9 bases lay between the germline ends. Germline V gives CDR1 SGHRS, CDR2 YFSETQ. The CDR3 spans 15 residues. In DNA form, the CDR3 reads TGCGCCAGCAGCTTGGGGACAGTCCCTAACTATGGCTACACCTTC. It codes for CASSLGTVPNYGYTF.

Details on this clone: Other nucleotide sequences from this sample produce the same CDR3. The chain uses TRBV7-2 and TRBJ1-1; D remains ambiguous. The CDR3 is 13 amino acids. Looked up from germline, CDR1 is SGHTA and CDR2 is FQGNSA. Trimming left V 2 bases short and J 1 base short, with 5 bases between. This chain's CDR3 is CASSLSGNTEAFF. The CDR3 bases are TGTGCCAGCAGCTTAAGCGGGAACACTGAAGCTTTCTTT.

V is TRBV5-1 and J is TRBJ1-1, with a tentative D call TRBD1 (6 bases). The V and J ends lost 4 bases and 3 bases respectively, with 13 bases between them. CDR1 is SGHRS and CDR2 is YFSETQ in the germline V gene. This CDR3 region has 14 residues. DNA of the CDR3: TGCGCCAGCAGCACCGGGACACCAGACACTGAAGCTTTCTTT. Translation: CASSTGTPDTEAFF.

The J gene is TRBJ1-2, the V gene TRBV5-1; 7 bases map to TRBD1. CDR1 is SGHRS, CDR2 YFSETQ, per germline. The ends lost 4 bases at V and 4 bases at J; junction bases unmatched: 10. CDR3 length equals 15 residues. The CDR3, as DNA: TGCGCCAGCAGCCTTCAGGGCGAGGGGGCCTATGGCTACACCTTC. Its protein is CASSLQGEGAYGYTF.

The gene calls are TRBV28 and TRBJ2-7, with unresolved D. Looked up from germline, CDR1 is MDHEN and CDR2 is SYDVKM. The length of the CDR3 is 12 residues. Trimming cost V 7 bases and J 2 bases, with 9 bases left between them. CDR3 amino acids: CASTRGTYEQYF. CDR3 DNA: TGTGCCAGCACGCGAGGTACCTACGAGCAGTACTTC.

The rearrangement links TRBV6-1 to TRBJ1-2; weak D call: TRBD1 (5 bases). V was clipped by 1 base and J by 8 bases, with 14 bases between them. The CDR3 sequence is 14 residues long. The V gene's germline CDR1 is MNHNS and CDR2 SASEGT. The CDR3 loop is CASSEVTGFEGYTF. DNA for the CDR3: TGTGCCAGCAGTGAAGTAACAGGATTCGAGGGCTACACCTTC.

This chain uses TRBV2 with TRBJ2-1; 7 bases are shared with TRBD2. Germline V gene sequence: CDR1 SNHLY, CDR2 FYNNEI. V lost 6 bases to trimming and J lost 6 bases; unmatched junction nucleotides: 8. The length of the CDR3 is 14 residues. CDR3 loop: CASSQGLGVNEQFF. The DNA for the CDR3 is TGTGCCAGCAGCCAAGGACTAGGTGTCAATGAGCAGTTCTTC.